This entry lists 9 T cell receptor beta chains sequenced from one sample in a study of T cells in Graves' hyperthyroidism and ophthalmopathy. TCR beta CDR3 regions were amplified from RNA. The HTBI set primed first-round TCR CDR3 RT-PCR. TCRdb re-called the multiplex PCR reads with MiXCR, one entry per CDR3 protein. The repertoire holds roughly 500,000 distinct CDR3 sequences, with about 16% as singletons. The sequenced sample was blood. The receptor source for this set is a woman aged 30 to 39 with Graves' ophthalmopathy.

The CDR3 spells CASSESGSGRAPGTDTQYF. CDR3 bases: TGTGCCAGCAGTGAAAGCGGTAGCGGGAGGGCCCCTGGCACAGATACGCAGTATTTT. This chain connects TRBV2 to TRBJ2-3; 11 bases are shared with TRBD2. CDR1 is SNHLY, CDR2 FYNNEI, per germline. This CDR3 comprises 19 residues. With V trimmed by 2 bases and J by 1 base, 11 bases remained unmatched.

The rearrangement uses TRBV28 and TRBJ2-2, with D perhaps TRBD1 (6 bases). Germline CDR1 is MDHEN and CDR2 is SYDVKM. The CDR3 spans 17 residues. With 2 bases removed from V and 3 bases from J, the gap between germline ends came to 16 bases. The CDR3 region is CASSLQGLRFDTGELFF. Written as DNA, the CDR3 is TGTGCCAGCAGTTTACAGGGGCTGCGTTTCGACACCGGGGAGCTGTTTTTT.

This clonotype has more than one count but fewer than ten. V usage is TRBV24-1 and J usage is TRBJ2-2; possibly TRBD2 for D (6 bases). The V end lost 1 base, the J end lost 0 bases, and 11 bases lay between the germline ends. The CDR3 length is 17 residues. The germline gives CDR1 KGHDR, CDR2 SFDVKD. CDR3 nucleotide sequence: TGTGCCACCAGTGATTTCGGGGGACCGTCGAACACCGGGGAGCTGTTTTTT. It yields the protein CATSDFGGPSNTGELFF.

In its sample, this clonotype was seen many times. The rearrangement uses TRBV3-1 and TRBJ2-1, with 8 nucleotides matching TRBD1. Germline V gene lookup returns CDR1 LGHDT and CDR2 YNNKEL (reference sequence). CDR3 size: 16 residues. Losses at the gene ends were 0 bases for V and 9 bases for J; bases not matched to a gene: 10. The CDR3 nucleotides read TGTGCCAGCAGCCAAGACATGGGACAGGCCTCGGGTGAGCAGTTCTTC. Its translation is CASSQDMGQASGEQFF.

This clonotype was seen more than once but under ten times. V usage is TRBV6-2 or TRBV6-3 and J usage is TRBJ1-3; D gene unclear. V lost 0 bases and J lost 8, with 17 bases in between. The CDR3 has 16 amino acids. CDR1 is MNHEY and CDR2 is SVGEGT in the germline V gene. CDR3 in amino acids: CASSYSNEALGDTIYF. The DNA of the CDR3 is TGTGCCAGCAGTTACTCGAATGAGGCCCTCGGGGACACCATATATTTT.

This clonotype was picked up a small number of times. J is TRBJ2-3 and V is TRBV6-1; the match to TRBD2 covers 11 bases. The J segment lost 4 bases and the V segment lost 6 bases, leaving 12 bases of the junction unmatched. CDR3 length: 17 amino acids. Germline V gene lookup returns CDR1 MNHNS and CDR2 SASEGT. DNA of the CDR3: TGTGCCAGCAGACCCGATAGCGGGAGGGCCCTAGCAGATACGCAGTATTTT. Protein sequence: CASRPDSGRALADTQYF.

This clonotype appeared many times. V gene TRBV29-1 combines with J gene TRBJ2-7, with 7 positions matching TRBD2. V lost 6 bases, J lost 9 bases, and 20 bases stayed unmatched. The CDR3 is 15 residues long. Germline V gene lookup returns CDR1 SQVTM and CDR2 ANQGSEA. The DNA for the CDR3 is TGCAGCGTCATTCAAGGGCGGGAGAGAGGTGTGGGGCAGTACTTC. Its translation is CSVIQGRERGVGQYF.

This clonotype was seen repeatedly, ten times or more. J is TRBJ1-2 and V is TRBV6-1; TRBD1 aligns across 8 bases. Germline CDR1 is MNHNS and CDR2 is SASEGT. After removal of 5 bases from V and 4 bases from J, the junction contained 15 bases not matched to a gene. The CDR3 covers 17 residues. The CDR3 DNA sequence: TGTGCCAGCAGTTACCCTCGGACAGGGCAAGGTGGCTATGGCTACACCTTC. It is translated as CASSYPRTGQGGYGYTF.

This clonotype was observed at least ten times. The rearrangement uses TRBV18 and TRBJ2-5; 9 bases are a match to TRBD1. The CDR3 covers 14 residues. The junction had 4 bases not matched to a gene; V was cut back by 3 bases and J by 5 bases. Germline CDR1 and CDR2: KGHSH and LQKENI. CDR3 sequence: CASSPGTGLETQYF. The CDR3 region has the DNA TGTGCCAGCTCACCCGGGACAGGGTTGGAGACCCAGTACTTC.